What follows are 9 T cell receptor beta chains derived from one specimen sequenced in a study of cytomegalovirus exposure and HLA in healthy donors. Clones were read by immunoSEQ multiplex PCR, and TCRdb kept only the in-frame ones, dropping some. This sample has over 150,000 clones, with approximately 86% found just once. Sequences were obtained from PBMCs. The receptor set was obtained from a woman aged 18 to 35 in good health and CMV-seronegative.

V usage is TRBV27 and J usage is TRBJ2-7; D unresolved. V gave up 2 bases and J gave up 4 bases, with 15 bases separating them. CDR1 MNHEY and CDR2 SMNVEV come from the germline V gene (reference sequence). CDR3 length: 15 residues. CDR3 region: CASSLGTVNRYEQYF. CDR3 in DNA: TGTGCCAGCAGTTTAGGAACAGTTAACCGATACGAGCAGTACTTC.

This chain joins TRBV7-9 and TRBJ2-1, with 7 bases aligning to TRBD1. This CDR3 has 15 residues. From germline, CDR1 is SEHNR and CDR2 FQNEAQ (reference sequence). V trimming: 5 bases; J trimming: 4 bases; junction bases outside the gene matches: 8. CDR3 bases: TGTGCCAGCAGCGAAACAGGGGCCCGATACAATGAGCAGTTCTTC. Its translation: CASSETGARYNEQFF.

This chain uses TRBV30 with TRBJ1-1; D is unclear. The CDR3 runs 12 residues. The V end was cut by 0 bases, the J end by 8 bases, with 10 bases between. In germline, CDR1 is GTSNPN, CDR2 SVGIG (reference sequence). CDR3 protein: CAWSVRRKEAFF. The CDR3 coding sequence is TGTGCCTGGAGTGTACGGCGGAAAGAAGCTTTCTTT.

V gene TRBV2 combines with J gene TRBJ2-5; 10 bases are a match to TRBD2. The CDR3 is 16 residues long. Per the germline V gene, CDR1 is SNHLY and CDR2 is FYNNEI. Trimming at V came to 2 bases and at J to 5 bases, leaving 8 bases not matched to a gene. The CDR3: CASSEISSGGAETQYF. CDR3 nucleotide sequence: TGTGCCAGCAGTGAAATCAGCAGCGGGGGGGCGGAGACCCAGTACTTC.

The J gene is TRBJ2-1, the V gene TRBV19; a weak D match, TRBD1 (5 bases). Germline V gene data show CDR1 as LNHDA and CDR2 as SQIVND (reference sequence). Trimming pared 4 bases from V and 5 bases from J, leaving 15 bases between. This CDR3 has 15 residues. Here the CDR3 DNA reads TGTGCCAGTAGTACTGTCGCCGTAGGGGACAATGAGCAGTTCTTC. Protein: CASSTVAVGDNEQFF.

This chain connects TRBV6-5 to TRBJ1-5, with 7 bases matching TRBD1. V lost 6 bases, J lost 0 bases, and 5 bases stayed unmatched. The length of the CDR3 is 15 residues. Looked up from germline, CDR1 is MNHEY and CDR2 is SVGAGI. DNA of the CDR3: TGTGCCAGCAGCCGGACAGGTAATAGCAATCAGCCCCAGCATTTT. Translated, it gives CASSRTGNSNQPQHF.

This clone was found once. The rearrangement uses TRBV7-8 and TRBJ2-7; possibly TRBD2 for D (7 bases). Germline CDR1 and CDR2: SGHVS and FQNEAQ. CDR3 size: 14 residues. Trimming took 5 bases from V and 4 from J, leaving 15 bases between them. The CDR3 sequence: CASSIGGLGYEQYF. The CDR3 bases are TGTGCCAGCAGCATCGGGGGGCTCGGTTACGAGCAGTACTTC.

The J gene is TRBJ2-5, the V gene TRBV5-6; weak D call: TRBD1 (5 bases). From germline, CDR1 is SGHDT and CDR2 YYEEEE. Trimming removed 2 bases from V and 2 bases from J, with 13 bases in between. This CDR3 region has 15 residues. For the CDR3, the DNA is TGTGCCAGCAGCTTAACCACCGACAGACAAGAGACCCAGTACTTC. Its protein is CASSLTTDRQETQYF.

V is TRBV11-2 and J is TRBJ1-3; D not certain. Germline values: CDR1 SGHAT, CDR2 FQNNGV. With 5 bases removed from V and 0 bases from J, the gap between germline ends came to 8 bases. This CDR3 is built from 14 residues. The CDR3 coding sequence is TGTGCCAGCAGCCCAACATACTCTGGAAACACCATATATTTT. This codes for CASSPTYSGNTIYF.